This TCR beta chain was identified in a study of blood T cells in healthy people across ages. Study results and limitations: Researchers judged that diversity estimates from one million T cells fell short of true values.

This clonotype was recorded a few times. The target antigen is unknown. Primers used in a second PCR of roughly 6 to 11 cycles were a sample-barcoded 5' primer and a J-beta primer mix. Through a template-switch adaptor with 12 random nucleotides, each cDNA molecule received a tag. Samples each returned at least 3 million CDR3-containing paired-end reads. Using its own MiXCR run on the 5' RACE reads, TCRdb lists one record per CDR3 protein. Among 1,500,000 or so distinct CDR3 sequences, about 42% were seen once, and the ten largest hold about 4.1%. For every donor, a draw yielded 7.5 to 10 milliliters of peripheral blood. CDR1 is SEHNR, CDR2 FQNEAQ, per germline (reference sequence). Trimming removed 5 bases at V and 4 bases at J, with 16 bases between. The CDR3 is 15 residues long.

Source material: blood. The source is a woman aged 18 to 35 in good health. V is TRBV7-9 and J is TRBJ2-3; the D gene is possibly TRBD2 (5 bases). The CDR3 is CASSLPRARADTQYF. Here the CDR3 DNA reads TGTGCCAGCAGCCTCCCGCGGGCGCGGGCAGATACGCAGTATTTT.